The clone carrying this T cell receptor beta chain was counted only a few times. In the original workflow: Researchers report that nucleated cell counts were estimated from reference gene primer amplification. The assay was immunoSEQ multiplex PCR, and TCRdb's table has in-frame clones only and misses some. V, J and clone size derive from that table, while D and trimming were established from the DNA sequence. The profile shows about 170,000 clones, roughly 83% of them singletons. The sample comes from a study of blood T cell repertoires in COVID-19. The junction had 2 bases not matched to a gene; V was cut back by 1 base and J by 9 bases. The germline CDR1 and CDR2 sequences are LGHDT and YNNKEL (reference sequence). This CDR3 contains 13 residues.

The sequencing input was PBMCs or T cells enriched from blood (not recorded which). The receptor was isolated from a woman in her fifties or sixties who had recovered from COVID-19. The chain employs TRBV3-1 (or the pseudogene TRBV3-2) and TRBJ2-1; 8 positions match TRBD1. The CDR3 DNA reads as TGTGCCAGCAGCCAAGCAGGGACAGGTGAGCAGTTCTTC. Translation gives CASSQAGTGEQFF.